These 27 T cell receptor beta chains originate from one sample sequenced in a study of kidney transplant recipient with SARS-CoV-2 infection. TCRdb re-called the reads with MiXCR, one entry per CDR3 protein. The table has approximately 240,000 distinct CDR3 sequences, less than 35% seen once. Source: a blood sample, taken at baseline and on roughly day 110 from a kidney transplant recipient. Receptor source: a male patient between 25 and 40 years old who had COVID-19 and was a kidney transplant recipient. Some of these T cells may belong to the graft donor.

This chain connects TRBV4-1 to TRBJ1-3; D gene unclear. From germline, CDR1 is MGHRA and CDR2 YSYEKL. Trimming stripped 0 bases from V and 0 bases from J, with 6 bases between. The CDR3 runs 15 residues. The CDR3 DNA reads TGCGCCAGCAGCCAAGAGGACTTCTCTGGAAACACCATATATTTT. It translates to CASSQEDFSGNTIYF.

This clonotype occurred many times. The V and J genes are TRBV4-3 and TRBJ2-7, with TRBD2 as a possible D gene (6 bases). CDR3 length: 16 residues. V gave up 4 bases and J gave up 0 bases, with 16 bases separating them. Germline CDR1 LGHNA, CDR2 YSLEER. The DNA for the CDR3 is TGCGCCAGCAGCCCCACGTCTAGCGAAATCTCCTACGAGCAGTACTTC. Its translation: CASSPTSSEISYEQYF.

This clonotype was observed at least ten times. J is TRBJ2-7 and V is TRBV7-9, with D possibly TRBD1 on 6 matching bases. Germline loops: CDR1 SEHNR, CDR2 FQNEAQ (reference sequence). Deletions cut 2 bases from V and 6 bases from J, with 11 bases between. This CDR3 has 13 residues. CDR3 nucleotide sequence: TGTGCCAGCAGCTTAAACAGGGAAAGCGAGCAGTACTTC. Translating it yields CASSLNRESEQYF.

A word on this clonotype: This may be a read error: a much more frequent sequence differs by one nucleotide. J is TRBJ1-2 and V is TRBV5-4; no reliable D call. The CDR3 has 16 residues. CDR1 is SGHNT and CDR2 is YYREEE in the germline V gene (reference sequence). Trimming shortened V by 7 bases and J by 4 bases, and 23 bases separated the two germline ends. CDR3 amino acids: CASVRHVPGKTYGYTF. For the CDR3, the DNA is TGTGCCAGCGTCCGCCACGTACCAGGAAAGACCTATGGCTACACCTTC.

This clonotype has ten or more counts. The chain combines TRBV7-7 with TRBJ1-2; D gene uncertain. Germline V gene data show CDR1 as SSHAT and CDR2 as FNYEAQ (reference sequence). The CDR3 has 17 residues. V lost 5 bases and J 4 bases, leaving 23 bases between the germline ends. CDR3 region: CASSPRCKCRKTYGYTF. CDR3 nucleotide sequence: TGTGCCAGCAGCCCTCGATGTAAGTGCCGAAAGACCTATGGCTACACCTTC.

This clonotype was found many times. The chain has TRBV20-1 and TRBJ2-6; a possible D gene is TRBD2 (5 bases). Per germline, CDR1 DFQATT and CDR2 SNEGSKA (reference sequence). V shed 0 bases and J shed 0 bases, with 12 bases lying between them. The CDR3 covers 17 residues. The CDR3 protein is CSARDRDRDSGANVLTF. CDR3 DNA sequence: TGCAGTGCTAGAGATCGCGATCGGGACTCTGGGGCCAACGTCCTGACTTTC.

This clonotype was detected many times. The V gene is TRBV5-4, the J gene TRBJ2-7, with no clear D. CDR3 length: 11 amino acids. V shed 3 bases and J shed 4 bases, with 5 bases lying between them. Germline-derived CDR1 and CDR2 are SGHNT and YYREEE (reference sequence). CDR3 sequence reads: CASSSAYEQYF. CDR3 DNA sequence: TGTGCCAGCAGCTCCGCTTACGAGCAGTACTTC.

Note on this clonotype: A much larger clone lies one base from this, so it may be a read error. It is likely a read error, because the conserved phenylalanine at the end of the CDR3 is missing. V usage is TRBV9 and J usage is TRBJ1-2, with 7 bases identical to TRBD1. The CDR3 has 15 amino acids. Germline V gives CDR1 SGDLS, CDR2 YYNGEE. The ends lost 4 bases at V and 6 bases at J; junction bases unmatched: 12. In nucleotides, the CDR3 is TGTGCCAGCAGCCCACCTTCCGGGACAGTTCATGGCTACACCCTC. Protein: CASSPPSGTVHGYTL.

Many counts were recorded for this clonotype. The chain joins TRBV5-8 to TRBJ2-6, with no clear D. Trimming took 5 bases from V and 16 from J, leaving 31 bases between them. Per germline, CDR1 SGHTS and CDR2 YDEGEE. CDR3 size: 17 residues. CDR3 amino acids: CASRGPHPHKVGPTLTF. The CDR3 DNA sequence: TGTGCCAGCAGAGGACCTCATCCACACAAAGTCGGGCCAACTCTGACTTTC.

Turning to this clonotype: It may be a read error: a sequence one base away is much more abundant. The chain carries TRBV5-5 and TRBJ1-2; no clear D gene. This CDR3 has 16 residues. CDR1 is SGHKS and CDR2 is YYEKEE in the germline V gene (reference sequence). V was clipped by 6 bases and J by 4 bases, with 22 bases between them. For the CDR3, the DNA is TGTGCCAGCATGGTTACTGTCTCGCGAAGGACCTATGGCTACACCTTC. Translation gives CASMVTVSRRTYGYTF.

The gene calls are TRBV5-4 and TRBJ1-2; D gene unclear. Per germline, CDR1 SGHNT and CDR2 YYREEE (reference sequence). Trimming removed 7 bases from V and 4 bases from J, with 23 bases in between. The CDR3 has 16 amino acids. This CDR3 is CASGLNVPGKTYGYTF. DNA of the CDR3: TGTGCCAGCGGGTTAAACGTACCAGGAAAGACCTATGGCTACACCTTC.

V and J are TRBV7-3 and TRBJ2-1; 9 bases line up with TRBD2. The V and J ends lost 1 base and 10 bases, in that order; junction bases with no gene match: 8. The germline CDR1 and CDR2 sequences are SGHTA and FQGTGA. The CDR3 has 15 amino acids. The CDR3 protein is CASSLKFSSGDEQFF. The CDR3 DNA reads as TGTGCCAGCAGCTTAAAGTTCTCTAGCGGGGACGAGCAGTTCTTC.

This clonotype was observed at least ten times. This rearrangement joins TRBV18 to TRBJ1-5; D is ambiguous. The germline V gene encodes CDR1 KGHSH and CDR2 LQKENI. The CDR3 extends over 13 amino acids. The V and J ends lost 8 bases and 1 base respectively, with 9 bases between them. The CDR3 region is CASQFLSNQPQHF. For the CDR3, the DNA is TGTGCCAGCCAATTTTTGAGCAATCAGCCCCAGCATTTT.

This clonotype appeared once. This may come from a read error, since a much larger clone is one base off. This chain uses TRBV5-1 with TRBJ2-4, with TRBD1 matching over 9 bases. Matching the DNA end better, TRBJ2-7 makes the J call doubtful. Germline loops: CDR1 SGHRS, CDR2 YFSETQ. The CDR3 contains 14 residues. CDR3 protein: CASNPRQGVDEQYF. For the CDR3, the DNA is TGCGCCAGCAATCCACGACAGGGGGTCGACGAGCAGTACTTC.

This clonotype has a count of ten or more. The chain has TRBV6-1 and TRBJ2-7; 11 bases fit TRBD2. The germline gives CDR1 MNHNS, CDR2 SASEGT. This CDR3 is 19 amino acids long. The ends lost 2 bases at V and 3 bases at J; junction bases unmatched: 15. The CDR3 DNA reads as TGTGCCAGCAGTGAACCGGTTTTCGCCTTAGCGGGAGGGCTCTACGAGCAGTACTTC. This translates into CASSEPVFALAGGLYEQYF.

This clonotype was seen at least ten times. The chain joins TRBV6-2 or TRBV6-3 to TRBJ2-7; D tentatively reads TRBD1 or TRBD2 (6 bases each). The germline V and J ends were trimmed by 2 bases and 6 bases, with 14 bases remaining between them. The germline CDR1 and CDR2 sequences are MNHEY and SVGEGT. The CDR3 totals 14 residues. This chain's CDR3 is CASSYPTGRSEQYF. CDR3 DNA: TGTGCCAGCAGTTACCCCACAGGGAGGAGCGAGCAGTACTTC.

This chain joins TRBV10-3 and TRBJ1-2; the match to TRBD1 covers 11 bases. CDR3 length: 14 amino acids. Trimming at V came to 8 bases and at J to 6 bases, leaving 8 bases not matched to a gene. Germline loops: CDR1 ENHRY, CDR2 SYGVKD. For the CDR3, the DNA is TGTGCCATCGGGGGGGACAGGGGGATTCATGGCTACACCTTC. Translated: CAIGGDRGIHGYTF.

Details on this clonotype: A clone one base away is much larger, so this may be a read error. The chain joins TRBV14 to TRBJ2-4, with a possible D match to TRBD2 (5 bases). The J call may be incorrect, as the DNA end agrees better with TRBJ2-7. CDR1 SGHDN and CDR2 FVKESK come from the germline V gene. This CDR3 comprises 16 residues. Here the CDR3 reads CASSRASELVTHEQYF. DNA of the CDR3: TGTGCCAGCAGCCGAGCCTCGGAACTAGTAACCCACGAGCAGTACTTC.

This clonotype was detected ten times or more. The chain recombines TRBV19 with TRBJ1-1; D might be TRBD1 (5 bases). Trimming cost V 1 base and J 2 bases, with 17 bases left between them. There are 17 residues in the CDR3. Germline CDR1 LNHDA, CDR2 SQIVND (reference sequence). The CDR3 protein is CASSIGWGRTTNTEAFF. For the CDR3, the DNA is TGTGCCAGTAGTATAGGGTGGGGACGGACTACTAACACTGAAGCTTTCTTT.

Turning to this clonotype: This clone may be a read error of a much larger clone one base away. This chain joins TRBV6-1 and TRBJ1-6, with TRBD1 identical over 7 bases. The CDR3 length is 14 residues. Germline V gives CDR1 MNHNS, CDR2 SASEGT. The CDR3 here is CASRDRDSNPPLHF. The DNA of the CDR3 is TGTGCCAGCAGGGACCGGGACAGTAATCCACCCCTCCACTTT.

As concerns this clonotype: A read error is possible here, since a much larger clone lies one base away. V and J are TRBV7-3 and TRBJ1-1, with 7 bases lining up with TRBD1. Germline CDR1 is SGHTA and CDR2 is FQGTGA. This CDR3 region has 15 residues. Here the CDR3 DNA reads TGTGCCAGCAGCTACAACAGGGGAGGGAACGCTGAAGCTTTCTTT. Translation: CASSYNRGGNAEAFF.

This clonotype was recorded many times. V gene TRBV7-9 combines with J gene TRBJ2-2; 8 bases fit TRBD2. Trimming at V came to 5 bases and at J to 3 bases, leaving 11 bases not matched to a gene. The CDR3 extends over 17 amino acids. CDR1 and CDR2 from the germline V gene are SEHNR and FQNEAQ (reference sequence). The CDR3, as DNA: TGTGCCAGCAGCAGGGGGGGTCTAGCGGGCTACACCGGGGAGCTGTTTTTT. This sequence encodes CASSRGGLAGYTGELFF.

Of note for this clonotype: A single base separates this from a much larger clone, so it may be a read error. The CDR3 region has the DNA TGTGCCAGCGGCCAAGTTTATGGGGTGGAGGTTTCCCTCCACTTT. Its protein product is CASGQVYGVEVSLHF. The rearrangement joins TRBV3-1 to TRBJ1-1; no definite D call. The J call may be mistaken, given a closer DNA end match to TRBJ1-6. The CDR3 is 15 residues long. Germline-derived CDR1 and CDR2 are LGHDT and YNNKEL (reference sequence).

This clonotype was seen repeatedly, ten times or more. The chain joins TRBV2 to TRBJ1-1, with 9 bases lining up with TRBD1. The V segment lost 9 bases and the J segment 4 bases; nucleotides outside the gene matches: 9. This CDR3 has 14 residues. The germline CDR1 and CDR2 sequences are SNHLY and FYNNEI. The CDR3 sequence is CARGTGTWSTEAFF. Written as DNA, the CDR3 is TGTGCCAGGGGGACAGGGACCTGGAGCACTGAAGCTTTCTTT.

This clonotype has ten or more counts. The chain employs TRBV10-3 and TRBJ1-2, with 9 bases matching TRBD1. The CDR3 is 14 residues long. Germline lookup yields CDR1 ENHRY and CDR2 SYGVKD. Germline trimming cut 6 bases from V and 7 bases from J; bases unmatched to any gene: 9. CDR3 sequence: CAIRTGQGPSGYTF. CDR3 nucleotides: TGTGCCATCAGAACGGGACAGGGTCCTTCTGGCTACACCTTC.

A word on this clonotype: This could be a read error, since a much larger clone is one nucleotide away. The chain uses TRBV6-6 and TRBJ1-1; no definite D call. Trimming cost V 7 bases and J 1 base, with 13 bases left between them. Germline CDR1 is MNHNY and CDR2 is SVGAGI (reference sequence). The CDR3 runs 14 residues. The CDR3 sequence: CASNSQPGNTEAFF. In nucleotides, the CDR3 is TGTGCCAGCAACTCCCAACCAGGGAACACTGAAGCTTTCTTT.

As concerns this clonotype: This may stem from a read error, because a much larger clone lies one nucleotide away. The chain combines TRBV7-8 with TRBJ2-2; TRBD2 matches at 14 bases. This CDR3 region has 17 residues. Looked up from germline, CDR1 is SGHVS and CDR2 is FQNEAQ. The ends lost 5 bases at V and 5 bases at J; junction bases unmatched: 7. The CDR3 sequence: CASSPPGLAGVTGELFF. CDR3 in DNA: TGTGCCAGCAGCCCACCGGGACTAGCGGGAGTTACCGGGGAGCTGTTTTTT.